These 32 T cell receptor beta chains were all obtained from the same sample, sequenced in a study of T-cell memory formation after mild COVID-19. In TCRdb, the 5' RACE reads were re-called with MiXCR into one record per CDR3 protein. The repertoire consists of some 150,000 distinct CDR3 sequences, with under 25% occurring once and the leading ten covering around 2.4%. Sequenced material: PBMCs or a T cell subset sorted from them (not recorded which). These receptors were taken from an adult woman who had mild COVID-19 (a few samples of this study predate the infection). Cell type and time point are not known.

This sequence joins TRBV12-3 or TRBV12-4 and TRBJ2-5; maybe TRBD1 (5 bases). This CDR3 contains 16 residues. V was clipped by 6 bases and J by 1 base, with 18 bases between them. The CDR3 protein is CASRPLGRGPQETQYF. The CDR3 DNA reads as TGTGCCAGCAGGCCCCTTGGAAGGGGCCCCCAAGAGACCCAGTACTTC.

This clonotype was seen a handful of times. The V call is TRBV3-1, the J call TRBJ2-3; 12 positions match TRBD2. There are 17 residues in the CDR3. Germline V gene lookup returns CDR1 LGHDT and CDR2 YNNKEL (reference sequence). Trimming cost V 0 bases and J 4 bases; bases outside gene matches: 5. The CDR3 loop is CASSQDQPSGGADTQYF. The CDR3, as DNA: TGTGCCAGCAGCCAAGATCAGCCTAGCGGGGGGGCAGATACGCAGTATTTT.

This clonotype was observed a handful of times. V gene TRBV18 combines with J gene TRBJ1-1, with D maybe TRBD1 (5 bases). The germline CDR1 and CDR2 sequences are KGHSH and LQKENI. V lost 0 bases to trimming and J lost 7 bases, with 12 bases between them. The length of the CDR3 is 14 residues. This CDR3 reads CASSPPGRLGEAFF. In DNA form, the CDR3 reads TGTGCCAGCTCACCACCGGGACGTCTCGGTGAAGCTTTCTTT.

This clonotype was counted only a few times. This chain joins TRBV7-2 and TRBJ2-7; the D gene is possibly TRBD2 (6 bases). Germline V lookup: CDR1 SGHTA, CDR2 FQGNSA. Trimming stripped 4 bases from V and 2 bases from J, with 18 bases between. This CDR3 has 16 residues. CDR3 sequence: CASSSAIMRGAYEQYF. The CDR3 nucleotides read TGTGCCAGCAGCTCAGCGATCATGCGCGGGGCCTACGAGCAGTACTTC.

This clonotype has more than one count but fewer than ten. This sequence joins TRBV7-2 and TRBJ1-2; D might be TRBD1 (6 bases). The V end lost 1 base, the J end lost 7 bases, and 13 bases lay between the germline ends. Germline CDR1 is SGHTA and CDR2 is FQGNSA. The CDR3 runs to 14 residues. CDR3 protein: CASSLVLQGTGYTF. The CDR3 DNA is TGTGCCAGCAGCTTAGTTTTACAGGGTACTGGCTACACCTTC.

This clonotype was seen more than once but under ten times. The chain is built from TRBV9 and TRBJ2-5; D not certain. Trimming left V 3 bases short and J 1 base short, with 10 bases between. The germline V gene has CDR1 SGDLS and CDR2 YYNGEE. The CDR3 runs 14 residues. CDR3 coding DNA: TGTGCCAGCAGCGACTCGGGCCGCCAAGAGACCCAGTACTTC. It codes for CASSDSGRQETQYF.

V is TRBV19 and J is TRBJ1-1; D perhaps matches TRBD1 (5 bases). The CDR3 loop spans 15 amino acids. V was shortened by 1 base and J by 0 bases, with 9 bases between the two germline ends. Germline V gene sequence: CDR1 LNHDA, CDR2 SQIVND (reference sequence). CDR3 sequence (DNA): TGTGCCAGTAGTATAGGGCTACAGGTGAACACTGAAGCTTTCTTT. Translating it yields CASSIGLQVNTEAFF.

This clonotype has a handful of counts. The chain uses TRBV7-9 and TRBJ2-3; 9 nucleotides align to TRBD2. Trimming at V came to 7 bases and at J to 2 bases, leaving 4 bases not matched to a gene. Germline-derived CDR1 and CDR2 are SEHNR and FQNEAQ (reference sequence). The CDR3 has 14 amino acids. CDR3 sequence (DNA): TGTGCCAGCAATAGCGGGGGTAACACAGATACGCAGTATTTT. It translates to CASNSGGNTDTQYF.

The chain links TRBV12-3 or TRBV12-4 to TRBJ1-2, with 11 nucleotides matching TRBD1. The CDR3 has 15 residues. The V and J ends lost 6 bases and 3 bases, in that order; junction bases with no gene match: 6. The CDR3 protein is CASRRPGQGDYGYTF. CDR3 sequence (DNA): TGTGCCAGCAGACGGCCGGGACAGGGGGACTATGGCTACACCTTC.

This clonotype has more than one count but fewer than ten. The chain links TRBV29-1 to TRBJ1-2; perhaps TRBD1 as D (5 bases). CDR1 SQVTM and CDR2 ANQGSEA come from the germline V gene. V was shortened by 7 bases and J by 2 bases, with 14 bases between the two germline ends. The CDR3 has 13 residues. The CDR3 protein is CSAGDRRNYGYTF. The CDR3, as DNA: TGCAGCGCAGGCGACAGACGAAACTATGGCTACACCTTC.

The chain carries TRBV12-3 or TRBV12-4 and TRBJ2-1; TRBD1 is a possible D gene (5 bases). V was shortened by 5 bases and J by 2 bases, with 19 bases between the two germline ends. The CDR3 covers 17 residues. The CDR3 is CASSPLRGLGTYNEQFF. CDR3 DNA: TGTGCCAGCAGTCCCCTAAGGGGCCTGGGAACCTACAATGAGCAGTTCTTC.

The rearrangement links TRBV5-1 to TRBJ2-1; TRBD1 is a possible D gene (5 bases). Germline V gene data show CDR1 as SGHRS and CDR2 as YFSETQ. Trimming shortened V by 0 bases and J by 9 bases, and 16 bases separated the two germline ends. The length of the CDR3 is 15 residues. The CDR3 protein is CASSLGAATASEQFF. The CDR3 DNA sequence: TGCGCCAGCAGCTTGGGCGCCGCGACAGCCAGTGAGCAGTTCTTC.

This clonotype has only a few counts. The chain has TRBV20-1 and TRBJ2-3; TRBD2 agrees at 11 bases. Losses at the gene ends were 6 bases for V and 5 bases for J; bases not matched to a gene: 7. The V gene's germline CDR1 is DFQATT and CDR2 SNEGSKA (reference sequence). The CDR3 spans 14 residues. CDR3 DNA: TGCAGTGCGCCACTAGCGGGAGCCGTAGATACGCAGTATTTT. This gives the protein CSAPLAGAVDTQYF.

This clonotype has more than one count but fewer than ten. J is TRBJ1-1 and V is TRBV12-3 or TRBV12-4; 9 bases fit TRBD1. The CDR3 is made up of 15 amino acids. V lost 6 bases, J lost 3 bases, and 8 bases stayed unmatched. The CDR3 DNA follows: TGTGCCAGCAGCGGTACCGGGACAGGGTACACTGAAGCTTTCTTT. As protein: CASSGTGTGYTEAFF.

This clonotype has just a few counts. The chain combines TRBV20-1 with TRBJ2-1, with TRBD2 identical over 16 bases. The CDR3 spans 20 residues. Trimming cost V 2 bases and J 3 bases; bases outside gene matches: 13. Germline loops: CDR1 DFQATT, CDR2 SNEGSKA (reference sequence). The DNA of the CDR3 is TGCAGTGCTAGACCCGACGAGGGACTAGCGGGGGGGCCTCTCTACAATGAGCAGTTCTTC. This codes for CSARPDEGLAGGPLYNEQFF.

This clonotype was picked up a small number of times. The chain recombines TRBV29-1 with TRBJ1-1; D remains unclear. The germline gives CDR1 SQVTM, CDR2 ANQGSEA. The CDR3 length is 11 residues. Trimming stripped 7 bases from V and 4 bases from J, with 10 bases between. CDR3 bases: TGCAGCGCCTCACTTGCCACTGAAGCTTTCTTT. Protein: CSASLATEAFF.

The chain uses TRBV4-1 and TRBJ1-6; perhaps TRBD1 as D (5 bases). The CDR3 length is 15 residues. CDR1 is MGHRA, CDR2 YSYEKL, per germline. Trimming stripped 4 bases from V and 10 bases from J, with 17 bases between. CDR3 coding DNA: TGCGCCAGCAGCCTCCTCCGGGACTCAGGATCACCCCTCCACTTT. It yields the protein CASSLLRDSGSPLHF.

This sequence joins TRBV11-3 and TRBJ2-3; no clear D gene. The length of the CDR3 is 12 residues. Trimming took off 4 bases at V and 6 bases at J, with 8 bases between the two ends. From germline, CDR1 is SGHNT and CDR2 YENEEA. The CDR3 DNA reads as TGTGCCAGCAGCTCGCGTTGGGATACGCAGTATTTT. Translating it yields CASSSRWDTQYF.

This clonotype was observed many times. The chain combines TRBV7-9 with TRBJ1-1; a possible D gene is TRBD1 (5 bases). Germline V lookup: CDR1 SEHNR, CDR2 FQNEAQ (reference sequence). The CDR3 is 15 residues long. V was clipped by 5 bases and J by 0 bases, with 13 bases between them. CDR3 sequence reads: CASSLRDGMNTEAFF. Here the CDR3 DNA reads TGTGCCAGCAGCCTAAGGGACGGGATGAACACTGAAGCTTTCTTT. Full variable domain (outside the CDR3, taken from reference TRBV7-9 and TRBJ1-1): DTGVSQNPRHKITKRGQNVTFRCDPISEHNRLYWYRQTLGQGPEFLTYFQNEAQLEKSRLLSDRFSAERPKGSFSTLEIQRTEQGDSAMYLCASSLRDGMNTEAFFGQGTRLTVV.

This clonotype occurred a few times. The V call is TRBV5-1, the J call TRBJ1-4; TRBD1 matches at 8 bases. Unmatched junction bases numbered 3, after V lost 6 bases and J lost 2 bases. This CDR3 spans 14 amino acids. Germline assignment: CDR1 SGHRS and CDR2 YFSETQ. The CDR3, as DNA: TGCGCCAGCACGACAGGGGCCACTAATGAAAAACTGTTTTTT. It is translated as CASTTGATNEKLFF.

This clonotype was observed a handful of times. The chain couples TRBV12-3 or TRBV12-4 to TRBJ2-1, with a possible D match to TRBD2 (6 bases). V dropped 8 bases and J dropped 7 bases, with 18 bases sitting between them. This CDR3 spans 14 amino acids. In nucleotides, the CDR3 is TGTGCCAGCCATGGGGCTAGCGCAAAAAATGAGCAGTTCTTC. Translated: CASHGASAKNEQFF.

J is TRBJ1-1 and V is TRBV5-1, with D maybe TRBD1 (6 bases). Deletions cut 0 bases from V and 3 bases from J, with 12 bases between. The CDR3 is 15 residues long. In germline, CDR1 is SGHRS, CDR2 YFSETQ. CDR3 loop: CASSLAQGQDTEAFF. CDR3 DNA sequence: TGCGCCAGCAGCTTGGCCCAGGGGCAGGACACTGAAGCTTTCTTT. The complete variable domain, with remaining parts taken from reference TRBV5-1 and TRBJ1-1, reads KAGVTQTPRYLIKTRGQQVTLSCSPISGHRSVSWYQQTPGQGLQFLFEYFSETQRNKGNFPGRFSGRQFSNSRSEMNVSTLELGDSALYLCASSLAQGQDTEAFFGQGTRLTVV.

This clonotype was counted only a few times. The J gene is TRBJ2-2, the V gene TRBV11-2; D possibly corresponds to TRBD1 (6 bases). Germline CDR1 SGHAT, CDR2 FQNNGV. CDR3 length: 15 residues. V lost 5 bases, J lost 3 bases, and 13 bases lay in between. CDR3: CASSTGTLYTGELFF. DNA of the CDR3: TGTGCCAGCAGCACCGGGACACTGTACACCGGGGAGCTGTTTTTT. Full variable domain (rest looked up from reference TRBV11-2 and TRBJ2-2): EAGVAQSPRYKIIEKRQSVAFWCNPISGHATLYWYQQILGQGPKLLIQFQNNGVVDDSQLPKDRFSAERLKGVDSTLKIQPAKLEDSAVYLCASSTGTLYTGELFFGEGSRLTVL.

The CDR3 DNA is TGTGCCAGTAGTCCGGTAGGACAGGGGGGCTCCTACGAGCAGTACTTC. It encodes CASSPVGQGGSYEQYF. V usage is TRBV19 and J usage is TRBJ2-7, with TRBD1 matching over 10 bases. The CDR3 consists of 16 residues. Per the germline V gene, CDR1 is LNHDA and CDR2 is SQIVND (reference sequence). V lost 5 bases and J lost 0; bases outside the gene matches: 7.

Ten or more counts support this clonotype. V and J are TRBV29-1 and TRBJ2-1; maybe TRBD1 (6 bases). Germline V gene data show CDR1 as SQVTM and CDR2 as ANQGSEA. The CDR3 is 13 residues long. Trimming cost V 4 bases and J 5 bases, with 12 bases left between them. Here the CDR3 reads CSVARDTNNEQFF. CDR3 nucleotides: TGCAGCGTTGCCCGGGACACGAACAATGAGCAGTTCTTC.

V usage is TRBV24-1 and J usage is TRBJ2-2; 9 bases line up with TRBD2. The germline CDR1 and CDR2 sequences are KGHDR and SFDVKD. The CDR3 spans 17 residues. The ends lost 1 base at V and 7 bases at J; junction bases unmatched: 9. CDR3 loop: CATSDFGLAGRLGELFF. The CDR3 bases are TGTGCCACCAGTGATTTTGGGCTAGCGGGGCGCCTCGGGGAGCTGTTTTTT.

This clonotype was seen ten or more times. V usage is TRBV7-2 and J usage is TRBJ2-1, with 12 bases aligning to TRBD2. In germline, CDR1 is SGHTA, CDR2 FQGNSA. With 2 bases clipped from V and 6 bases from J, the junction kept 2 bases outside the gene matches. CDR3 length: 15 residues. Here the CDR3 DNA reads TGTGCCAGCAGCTTATCACTAGCGGGAGGCAATGAGCAGTTCTTC. Residues: CASSLSLAGGNEQFF.

A few counts support this clonotype. The rearrangement joins TRBV10-3 to TRBJ2-5; the D is unclear. Trimming pared 2 bases from V and 3 bases from J, leaving 1 base between. The CDR3 has 11 amino acids. The germline gives CDR1 ENHRY, CDR2 SYGVKD. This CDR3 is CAISEKETQYF. In DNA form, the CDR3 reads TGTGCCATCAGTGAGAAAGAGACCCAGTACTTC.

This clonotype was detected only a few times. The V and J genes are TRBV12-3 or TRBV12-4 and TRBJ2-7; 8 nucleotides match TRBD2. The CDR3 totals 15 residues. V gave up 5 bases and J gave up 2 bases; unmatched junction bases: 8. Here the CDR3 DNA reads TGTGCCAGCAGTCCCGTGAGCGGGAGAGCCTACGAGCAGTACTTC. This sequence encodes CASSPVSGRAYEQYF.

This clonotype was detected once. The V gene is TRBV27, the J gene TRBJ2-5, with TRBD2 matching 9 bases. The CDR3 is 14 residues long. The V segment lost 6 bases and the J segment 7 bases; nucleotides outside the gene matches: 9. CDR1 and CDR2 from the germline V gene are MNHEY and SMNVEV (reference sequence). CDR3 sequence: CASRSAGGTGTQYF. The CDR3 DNA is TGTGCCAGCAGATCTGCGGGGGGGACCGGGACCCAGTACTTC.

This clonotype was seen only a few times. The rearrangement uses TRBV6-5 and TRBJ2-1; 7 nucleotides match TRBD1. CDR3 length: 15 amino acids. Trimming cost V 2 bases and J 2 bases; bases outside gene matches: 3. Per germline, CDR1 MNHEY and CDR2 SVGAGI. The CDR3 DNA reads as TGTGCCAGCAGTTACGGAAGGGGGCCCTACAATGAGCAGTTCTTC. Translating gives CASSYGRGPYNEQFF.

This chain uses TRBV20-1 with TRBJ2-1; 9 bases are shared with TRBD2. CDR1 is DFQATT and CDR2 is SNEGSKA in the germline V gene (reference sequence). The CDR3 runs 15 residues. J lost 1 base, V lost 6 bases, and 7 bases had no gene match. In nucleotides, the CDR3 is TGCAGTGCCCCGGGGAGCGGGAGGTCCTACAATGAGCAGTTCTTC. Its translation is CSAPGSGRSYNEQFF.